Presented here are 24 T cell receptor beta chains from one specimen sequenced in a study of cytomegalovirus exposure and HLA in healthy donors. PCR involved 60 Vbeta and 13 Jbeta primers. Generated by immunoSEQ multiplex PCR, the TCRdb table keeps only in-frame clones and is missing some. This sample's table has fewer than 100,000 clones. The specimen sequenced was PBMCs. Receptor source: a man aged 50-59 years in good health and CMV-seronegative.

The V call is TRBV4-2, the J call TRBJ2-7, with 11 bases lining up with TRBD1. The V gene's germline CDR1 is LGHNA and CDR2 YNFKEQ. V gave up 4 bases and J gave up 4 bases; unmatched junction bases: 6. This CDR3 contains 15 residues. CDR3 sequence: CASSPRTGGWYEQYF. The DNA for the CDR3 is TGTGCCAGCAGCCCACGGACAGGGGGCTGGTACGAGCAGTACTTC.

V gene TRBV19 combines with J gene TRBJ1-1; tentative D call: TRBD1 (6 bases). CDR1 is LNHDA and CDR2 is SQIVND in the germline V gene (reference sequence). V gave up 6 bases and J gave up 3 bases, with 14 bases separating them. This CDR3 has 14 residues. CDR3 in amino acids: CASSLQGLDTEAFF. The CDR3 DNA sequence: TGTGCCAGTAGCCTACAGGGCTTGGACACTGAAGCTTTCTTT.

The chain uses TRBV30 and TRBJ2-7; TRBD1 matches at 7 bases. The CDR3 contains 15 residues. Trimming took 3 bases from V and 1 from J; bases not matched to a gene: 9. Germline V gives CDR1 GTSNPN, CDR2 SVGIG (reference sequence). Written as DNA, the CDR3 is TGTGCCTGGAGACAATGGACAGGCGATTCCTACGAGCAGTACTTC. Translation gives CAWRQWTGDSYEQYF.

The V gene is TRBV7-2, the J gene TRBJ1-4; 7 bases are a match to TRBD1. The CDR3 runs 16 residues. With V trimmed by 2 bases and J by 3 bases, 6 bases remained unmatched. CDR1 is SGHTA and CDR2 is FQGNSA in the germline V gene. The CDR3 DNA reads TGTGCCAGCAGCTTATGGATCGGGACAGCTAATGAAAAACTGTTTTTT. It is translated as CASSLWIGTANEKLFF.

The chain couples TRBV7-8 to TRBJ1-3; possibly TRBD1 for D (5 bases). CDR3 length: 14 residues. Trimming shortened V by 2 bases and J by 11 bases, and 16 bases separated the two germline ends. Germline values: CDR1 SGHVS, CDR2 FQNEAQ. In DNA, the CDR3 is TGTGCCAGCAGCTTACCGGGCATCAAAGGGGCCATATATTTT. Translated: CASSLPGIKGAIYF.

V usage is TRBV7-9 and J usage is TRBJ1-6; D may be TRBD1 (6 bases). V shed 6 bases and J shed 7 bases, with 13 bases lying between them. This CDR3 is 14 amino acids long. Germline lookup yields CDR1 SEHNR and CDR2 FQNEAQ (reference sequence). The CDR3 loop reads CASSEQGGNSPLHF. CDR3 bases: TGTGCCAGCAGTGAACAGGGTGGGAATTCACCCCTCCACTTT.

DNA for the CDR3: TGTGCCAGGAAAAGGACAGGCCCCTACGAGCAGTACTTC. Encoded protein: CARKRTGPYEQYF. The J gene is TRBJ2-7, the V gene TRBV25-1, with 7 bases that match TRBD1. Unmatched junction bases numbered 7, after V lost 9 bases and J lost 2 bases. CDR1 is MGHDK and CDR2 is SYGVNS in the germline V gene. The CDR3 is 13 amino acids.

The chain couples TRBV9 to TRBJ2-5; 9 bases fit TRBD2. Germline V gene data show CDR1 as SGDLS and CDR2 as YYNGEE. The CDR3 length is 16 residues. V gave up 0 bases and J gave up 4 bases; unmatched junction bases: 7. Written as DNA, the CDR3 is TGTGCCAGCAGCGTAGAAGCTAGCGGGATGCTAGAGACCCAGTACTTC. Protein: CASSVEASGMLETQYF.

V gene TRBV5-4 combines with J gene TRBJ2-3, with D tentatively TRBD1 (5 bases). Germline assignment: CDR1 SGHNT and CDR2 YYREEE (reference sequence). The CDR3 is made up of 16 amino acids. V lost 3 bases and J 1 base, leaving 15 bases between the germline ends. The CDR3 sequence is CASSSRQGRGTDTQYF. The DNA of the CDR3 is TGTGCCAGCAGCTCCCGCCAGGGCAGGGGCACAGATACGCAGTATTTT.

The CDR3 protein is CASSVVRDSAINEQYF. The CDR3 DNA follows: TGTGCCAGCAGCGTGGTCCGGGACAGCGCGATTAACGAGCAGTACTTC. This chain connects TRBV7-9 to TRBJ2-7, with 7 bases lining up with TRBD1. The V and J ends lost 5 bases and 5 bases, in that order; junction bases with no gene match: 15. The CDR3 spans 16 residues. Germline CDR1 SEHNR, CDR2 FQNEAQ (reference sequence).

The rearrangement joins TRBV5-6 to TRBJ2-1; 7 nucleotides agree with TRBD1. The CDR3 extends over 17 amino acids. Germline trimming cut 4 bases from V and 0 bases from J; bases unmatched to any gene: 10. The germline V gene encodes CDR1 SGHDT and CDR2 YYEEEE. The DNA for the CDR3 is TGTGCCAGCAGCCACAATAGGGGGCCGAGCTCCTACAATGAGCAGTTCTTC. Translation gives CASSHNRGPSSYNEQFF.

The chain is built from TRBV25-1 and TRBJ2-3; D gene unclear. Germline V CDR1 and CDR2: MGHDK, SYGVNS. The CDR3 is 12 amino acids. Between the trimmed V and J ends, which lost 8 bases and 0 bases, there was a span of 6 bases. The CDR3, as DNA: TGTGCCAGCTGCGAGAGCACAGATACGCAGTATTTT. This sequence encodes CASCESTDTQYF.

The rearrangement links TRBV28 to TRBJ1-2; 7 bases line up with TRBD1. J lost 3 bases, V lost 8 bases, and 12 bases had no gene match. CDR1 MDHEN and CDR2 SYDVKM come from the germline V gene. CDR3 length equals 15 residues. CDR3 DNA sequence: TGTGCCAGCCAAGCATTAGGGGGCTTGGACTATGGCTACACCTTC. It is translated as CASQALGGLDYGYTF.

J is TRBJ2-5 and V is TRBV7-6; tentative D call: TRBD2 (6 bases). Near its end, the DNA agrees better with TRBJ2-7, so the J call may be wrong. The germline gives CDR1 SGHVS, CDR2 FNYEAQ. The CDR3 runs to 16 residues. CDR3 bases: TGTGCCAGCAGCTTAGGGTGGGGGGTCGAAAACTACGAGCAGTACTTC. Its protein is CASSLGWGVENYEQYF.

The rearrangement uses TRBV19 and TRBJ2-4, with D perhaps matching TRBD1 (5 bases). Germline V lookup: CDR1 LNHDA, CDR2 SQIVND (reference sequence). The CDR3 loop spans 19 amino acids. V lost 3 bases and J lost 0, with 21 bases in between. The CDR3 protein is CASSIGSGIQVVAKNIQYF. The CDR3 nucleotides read TGTGCCAGTAGTATTGGGTCCGGTATACAGGTTGTAGCCAAAAACATTCAGTACTTC.

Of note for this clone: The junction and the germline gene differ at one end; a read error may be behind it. The CDR3 DNA reads TGTGCTAGCAGCTTATTGGGACTAGCGGGGTCTCATGGCACAGATACGCAGTATTTT. Encoded protein: CASSLLGLAGSHGTDTQYF. The chain uses TRBV7-7 and TRBJ2-3; TRBD2 matches at 13 bases. Germline CDR1 SSHAT, CDR2 FNYEAQ (reference sequence). The CDR3 spans 19 residues. Complete variable domain (other parts from reference TRBV7-7 and TRBJ2-3): GAGVSQSPRYKVTKRGQDVTLRCDPISSHATLYWYQQALGQGPEFLTYFNYEAQPDKSGLPSDRFSAERPEGSISTLTIQRTEQRDSAMYRCASSLLGLAGSHGTDTQYFGPGTRLTVL.

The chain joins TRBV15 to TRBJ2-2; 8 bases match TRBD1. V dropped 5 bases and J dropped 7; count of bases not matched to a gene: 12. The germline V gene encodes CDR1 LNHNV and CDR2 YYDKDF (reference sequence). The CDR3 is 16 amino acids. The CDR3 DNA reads TGTGCCACCAGCTCGTACGGGACAGGTGTATTCGGGGAGCTGTTTTTT. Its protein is CATSSYGTGVFGELFF.

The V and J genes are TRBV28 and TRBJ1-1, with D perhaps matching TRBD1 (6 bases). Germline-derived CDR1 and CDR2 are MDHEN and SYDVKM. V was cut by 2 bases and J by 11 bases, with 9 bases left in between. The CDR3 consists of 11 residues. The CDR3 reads CASSLRQGAFF. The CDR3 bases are TGTGCCAGCAGTTTAAGGCAGGGGGCTTTCTTT.

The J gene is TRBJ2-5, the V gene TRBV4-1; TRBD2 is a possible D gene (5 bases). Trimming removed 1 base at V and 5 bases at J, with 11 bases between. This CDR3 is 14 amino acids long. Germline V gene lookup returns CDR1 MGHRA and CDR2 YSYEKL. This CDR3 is CASSQVASRETQYF. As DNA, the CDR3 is TGCGCCAGCAGCCAAGTGGCTAGCCGGGAGACCCAGTACTTC.

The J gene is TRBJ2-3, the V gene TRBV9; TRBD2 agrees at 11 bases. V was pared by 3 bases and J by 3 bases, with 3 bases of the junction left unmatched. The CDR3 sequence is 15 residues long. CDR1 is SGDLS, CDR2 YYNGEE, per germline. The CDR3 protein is CASSAIAGGTDTQYF. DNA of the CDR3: TGTGCCAGCAGCGCTATAGCGGGGGGGACAGATACGCAGTATTTT.

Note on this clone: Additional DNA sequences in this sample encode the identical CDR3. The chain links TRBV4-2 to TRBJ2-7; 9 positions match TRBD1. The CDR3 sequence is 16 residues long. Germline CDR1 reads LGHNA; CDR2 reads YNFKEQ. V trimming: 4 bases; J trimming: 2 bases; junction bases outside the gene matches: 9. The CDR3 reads CASSPAEGQGPYEQYF. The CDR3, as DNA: TGTGCCAGCAGCCCTGCCGAAGGACAGGGGCCCTACGAGCAGTACTTC.

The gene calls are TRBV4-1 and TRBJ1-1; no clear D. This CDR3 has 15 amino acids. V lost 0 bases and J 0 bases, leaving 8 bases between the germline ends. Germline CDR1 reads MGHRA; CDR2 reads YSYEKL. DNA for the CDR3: TGCGCCAGCAGCCAAGATCCGTATATGAACACTGAAGCTTTCTTT. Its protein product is CASSQDPYMNTEAFF.

The CDR3 DNA follows: TGTGCCAGCAGCGTGGGACAGGGTATGAACACTGAAGCTTTCTTT. Its protein product is CASSVGQGMNTEAFF. V gene TRBV11-2 combines with J gene TRBJ1-1; 9 nucleotides agree with TRBD1. The CDR3 covers 15 residues. V shed 5 bases and J 0 bases; nucleotides not matched to a gene: 4. In germline, CDR1 is SGHAT, CDR2 FQNNGV.

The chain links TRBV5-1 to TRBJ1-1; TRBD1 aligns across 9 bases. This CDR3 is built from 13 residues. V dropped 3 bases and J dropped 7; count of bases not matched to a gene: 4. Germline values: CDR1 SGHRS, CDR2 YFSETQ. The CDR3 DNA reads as TGCGCCAGCAGCTGGGGGACAGGGAGTGAAGCTTTCTTT. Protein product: CASSWGTGSEAFF. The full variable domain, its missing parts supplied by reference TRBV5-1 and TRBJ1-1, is KAGVTQTPRYLIKTRGQQVTLSCSPISGHRSVSWYQQTPGQGLQFLFEYFSETQRNKGNFPGRFSGRQFSNSRSEMNVSTLELGDSALYLCASSWGTGSEAFFGQGTRLTVV.